This T cell receptor beta chain originates from a study of shared clonotypes between healthy human individuals. Regarding the study as a whole: It was observed that 5% to 6% of naive CD4 clonotypes were shared across a few donors. What naive subsets generally showed was a larger estimated richness than memory subsets showed.

As to this clone: Its cognate antigen is unknown.

Clones were sequenced by immunoSEQ multiplex PCR, and TCRdb holds only the in-frame ones, with some missing. The sample lists 2 million to 2.5 million clones, approximately 94% occurring once. The donor cohort consisted entirely of Caucasian adults residing in Nashville, Tennessee. CD45RA+ naive and CD45RA-negative memory subsets were separated from CD4+ cells. From germline, CDR1 is GTSNPN and CDR2 SVGIG (reference sequence). This CDR3 contains 15 residues. V was clipped by 4 bases and J by 5 bases; unmatched bases: 12. V and J are TRBV30 and TRBJ2-5, with 8 bases identical to TRBD1. Sequencing used naive CD4+ T cells sorted from blood. As for subset: CD45RA+ positively selected. The clonotype comes from a man aged 18 to 30 in good health. Here the CDR3 DNA reads TGTGCCTGGACCGCCGGGACAGGCCCCGCGGAGACCCAGTACTTC. This encodes CAWTAGTGPAETQYF.